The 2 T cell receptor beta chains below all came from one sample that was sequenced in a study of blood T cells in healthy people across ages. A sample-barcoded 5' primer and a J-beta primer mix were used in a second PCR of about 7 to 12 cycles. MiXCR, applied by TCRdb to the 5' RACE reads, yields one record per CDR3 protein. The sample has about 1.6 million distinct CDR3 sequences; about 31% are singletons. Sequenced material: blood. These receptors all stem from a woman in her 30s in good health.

The CDR3 sequence is CASSFGLASPYEQYF. The CDR3 DNA reads TGCGCCAGCAGCTTTGGACTAGCTTCCCCCTACGAGCAGTACTTC. The V and J genes are TRBV5-1 and TRBJ2-7, with 8 bases fitting TRBD2. The length of the CDR3 is 15 residues. The trim removed 2 bases at V and 2 bases at J, leaving 6 bases unmatched. CDR1 and CDR2 from the germline V gene are SGHRS and YFSETQ.

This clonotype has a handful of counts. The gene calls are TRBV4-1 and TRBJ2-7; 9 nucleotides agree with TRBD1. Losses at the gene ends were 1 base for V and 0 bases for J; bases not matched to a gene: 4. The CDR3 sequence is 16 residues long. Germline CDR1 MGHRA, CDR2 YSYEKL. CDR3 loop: CASSQAGTGFSYEQYF. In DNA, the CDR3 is TGCGCCAGCAGCCAAGCGGGGACAGGGTTCTCCTACGAGCAGTACTTC.